This is a list of T cell receptor beta chains from one sample in a study of identical twins. TCRdb reprocessed the 5' RACE reads via MiXCR and lists one record per CDR3 protein. The table includes hundreds of thousands of distinct CDR3 sequences, 5.5% to 6.5% detected once. The sample comprised naive T cells sorted from blood. The source of these receptors is a man aged 18 to 30 in good health. The CDR3 runs from the conserved cysteine through the conserved F or W. For some rows the clone size is stated as once, few or many, or as a class when expanded; others skip it.

J: TRBJ1-5; size: -; V: TRBV29-1; CDR3: CSVAVAVGQPQHF
J: TRBJ2-2; size: few; V: TRBV12-3/TRBV12-4; CDR3: CASSSGVWAGELFF
J: TRBJ1-1; size: -; V: TRBV18; CDR3: CASSPDLNTEAFF
J: TRBJ2-2; size: many; V: TRBV29-1; CDR3: CSGARGGELFF
J: TRBJ1-1; size: -; V: TRBV5-1; CDR3: CASSLTTATNTEAFF
J: TRBJ2-5; size: -; V: TRBV4-3; CDR3: CASSPTGGKGETQYF
J: TRBJ2-5; size: few; V: TRBV20-1; CDR3: CSARRRAYQETQYF
J: TRBJ2-1; size: -; V: TRBV14; CDR3: CASSQDSSHLNEQFF
J: TRBJ2-5; size: many; V: TRBV20-1; CDR3: CSATPGTAKETQYF
J: TRBJ2-4; size: many; V: TRBV20-1; CDR3: CSARVSGGNIQYF
J: TRBJ2-1; size: many; V: TRBV6-5; CDR3: CASSYQAGGPYNEQFF
J: TRBJ1-1; size: few; V: TRBV25-1; CDR3: CASRVGKQAFF
J: TRBJ1-2; size: many; V: TRBV6-1; CDR3: CASSEALSYGYTF
J: TRBJ1-1; size: many; V: TRBV6-5; CDR3: CASSYSNRQMNTEAFF
J: TRBJ1-6; size: many; V: TRBV3-1; CDR3: CATGDRGSNSPLHF
J: TRBJ2-7; size: many; V: TRBV20-1; CDR3: CSARDKGPYYEQYF
J: TRBJ1-1; size: few; V: TRBV6-5; CDR3: CASSYRNLQGPTEAFF
J: TRBJ2-3; size: -; V: TRBV6-1; CDR3: CASTQFGTSGRTDTQYF
J: TRBJ2-5; size: few; V: TRBV29-1; CDR3: CSVEIGGEETQYF
J: TRBJ1-1; size: -; V: TRBV2; CDR3: CASKGFTEAFF
J: TRBJ2-2; size: many; V: TRBV12-3/TRBV12-4; CDR3: CASRDTGLPTGELFF
J: TRBJ1-6; size: few; V: TRBV9; CDR3: CASRGALGNSPLHF
J: TRBJ2-1; size: -; V: TRBV5-1; CDR3: CASSLGPTPNEQFF
J: TRBJ2-1; size: many; V: TRBV4-1; CDR3: CASSQGRPSYNEQFF
J: TRBJ2-1; size: many; V: TRBV7-6; CDR3: CASSPRTSYNEQFF
J: TRBJ2-3; size: -; V: TRBV29-1; CDR3: CSSEGRVADTQYF